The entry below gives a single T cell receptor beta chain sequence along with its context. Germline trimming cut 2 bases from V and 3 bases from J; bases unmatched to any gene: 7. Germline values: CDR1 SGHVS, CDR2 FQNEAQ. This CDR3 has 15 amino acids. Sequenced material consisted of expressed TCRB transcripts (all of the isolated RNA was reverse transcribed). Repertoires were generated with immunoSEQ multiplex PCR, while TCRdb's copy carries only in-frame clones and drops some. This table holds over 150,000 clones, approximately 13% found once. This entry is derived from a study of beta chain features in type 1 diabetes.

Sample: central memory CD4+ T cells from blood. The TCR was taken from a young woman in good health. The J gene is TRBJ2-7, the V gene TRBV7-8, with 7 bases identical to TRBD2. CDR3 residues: CASSLRSGVSYEQYF. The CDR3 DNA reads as TGTGCCAGCAGCTTAAGGAGCGGGGTAAGCTACGAGCAGTACTTC.